The rows below give T cell receptor beta chains drawn from one sample of a study of monozygotic twins with cystic fibrosis. Profiled with immunoSEQ multiplex PCR; TCRdb holds only in-frame clones, not every one. The sample has about 26,000 clones; 96% are singletons. The specimen sequenced was blood. Receptors originate from a girl aged 2-15 years with cystic fibrosis. Each CDR3 is given with its conserved first and last residue. Each record gives: V gene, CDR3 length, clone size, D gene, J gene, CDR3 DNA, CDR3 protein. A D gene is named only where the DNA matches it firmly. The listing skips clone size in some rows; elsewhere it reads once, few, many or a size class.

V gene: TRBV7-2; CDR3 length: 17; clone size: -; D gene: -; J gene: TRBJ1-4; CDR3 DNA: TGTGCCAGCAGCCCCAGTAGGGTGCGGGGTCCAAATGAAAAACTGTTTTTT; CDR3 protein: CASSPSRVRGPNEKLFF
V gene: TRBV10-1; CDR3 length: 16; clone size: -; D gene: TRBD1; J gene: TRBJ2-7; CDR3 DNA: TGCGCCACCCCGGGGCCCCTGGGACAGGTCCCCCGGGGTTGGTACTTC; CDR3 protein: CATPGPLGQVPRGWYF
V gene: TRBV2; CDR3 length: 13; clone size: -; D gene: -; J gene: TRBJ1-1; CDR3 DNA: TGTGCCAGCAGCACCGGCATCAACACTGAAGCTTTCTTT; CDR3 protein: CASSTGINTEAFF
V gene: TRBV7-2; CDR3 length: 15; clone size: -; D gene: TRBD1; J gene: TRBJ2-7; CDR3 DNA: TGTGCCAGCAGCCGCCGACAGGGTATGCTTGACGAGCAGTACTTC; CDR3 protein: CASSRRQGMLDEQYF
V gene: TRBV18; CDR3 length: 13; clone size: -; D gene: -; J gene: TRBJ2-1; CDR3 DNA: TGTGCCAGCTCACCACCAGGAGTCAATGAGCAGTTCTTC; CDR3 protein: CASSPPGVNEQFF
V gene: TRBV9; CDR3 length: 16; clone size: once; D gene: -; J gene: TRBJ2-2; CDR3 DNA: TGTGCCAGCAGCGCAAGACTAACTCAAAACACCGGGGAGCTGTTTTTT; CDR3 protein: CASSARLTQNTGELFF
V gene: TRBV5-4; CDR3 length: 13; clone size: -; D gene: -; J gene: TRBJ2-1; CDR3 DNA: TGTGCCAGCAGGGCTCCCTACAATAATGAGCAGTTCTTC; CDR3 protein: CASRAPYNNEQFF
V gene: TRBV10-3; CDR3 length: 15; clone size: -; D gene: TRBD1; J gene: TRBJ2-7; CDR3 DNA: TGTGCCATCAGTGACCTGGACAGGGGGAGGTACGAGCAGTACTTC; CDR3 protein: CAISDLDRGRYEQYF
V gene: TRBV21-1; CDR3 length: 15; clone size: -; D gene: -; J gene: TRBJ1-4; CDR3 DNA: TGTGCCAGCCTTAGCGGGTGGAGAAAAGAGGAAAAACTGTTTTTT; CDR3 protein: CASLSGWRKEEKLFF
V gene: TRBV7-8; CDR3 length: 13; clone size: -; D gene: -; J gene: TRBJ2-5; CDR3 DNA: TGTGCAATTCTGGGGCGGGAAGGGGAGACCCAGTACTTC; CDR3 protein: CAILGREGETQYF
V gene: TRBV7-2; CDR3 length: 14; clone size: -; D gene: TRBD2; J gene: TRBJ2-1; CDR3 DNA: TGTGCCAGCAGCCCGGGACTAGCGGGAGTTGAGCAGTTCTTC; CDR3 protein: CASSPGLAGVEQFF
V gene: TRBV20-1; CDR3 length: 11; clone size: -; D gene: -; J gene: TRBJ2-1; CDR3 DNA: TGCAGTGCTAGGGAGAATAATGAGCAGTTCTTC; CDR3 protein: CSARENNEQFF
V gene: TRBV29-1; CDR3 length: 13; clone size: -; D gene: TRBD1; J gene: TRBJ1-2; CDR3 DNA: TGCAGCGTCGACCTGACAGGGGGCAAGGGCTACACCTTC; CDR3 protein: CSVDLTGGKGYTF
V gene: TRBV4-3; CDR3 length: 14; clone size: -; D gene: -; J gene: TRBJ2-7; CDR3 DNA: TGCGCCAGCAGCCTAGGGACCAGGGGGGGGGAGCAGTACTTC; CDR3 protein: CASSLGTRGGEQYF
V gene: TRBV5-5; CDR3 length: 15; clone size: -; D gene: -; J gene: TRBJ2-3; CDR3 DNA: TGTGCCAGCAGCTTGGCCGTCCTGGATACAGATACGCAGTATTTT; CDR3 protein: CASSLAVLDTDTQYF
V gene: TRBV5-1; CDR3 length: 14; clone size: -; D gene: -; J gene: TRBJ2-2; CDR3 DNA: TGCGCCAGCAGCTTGGCGGGGAAAACCGGGGAGCTGTTTTTT; CDR3 protein: CASSLAGKTGELFF
V gene: TRBV27; CDR3 length: 13; clone size: -; D gene: -; J gene: TRBJ1-2; CDR3 DNA: TGTGCCAGCAGTTTCTGGCAGGGGCAGGGCTACACCTTC; CDR3 protein: CASSFWQGQGYTF
V gene: TRBV7-9; CDR3 length: 15; clone size: -; D gene: TRBD2; J gene: TRBJ2-7; CDR3 DNA: TGTGCCAGCAGCCTTCGGGCTAGCGGAGCTACGCAGCAGTACTTC; CDR3 protein: CASSLRASGATQQYF
V gene: TRBV4-1; CDR3 length: 14; clone size: -; D gene: -; J gene: TRBJ2-3; CDR3 DNA: TGCGCCAGCAGCCAAGGACCAAGCCCAGATACGCAGTATTTT; CDR3 protein: CASSQGPSPDTQYF
V gene: TRBV15; CDR3 length: 15; clone size: -; D gene: -; J gene: TRBJ1-2; CDR3 DNA: TGTGCCACCAGCAGAGACCGTGGGCCTCGAGTGGGCTACACCTTC; CDR3 protein: CATSRDRGPRVGYTF
V gene: TRBV28; CDR3 length: 14; clone size: -; D gene: -; J gene: TRBJ2-1; CDR3 DNA: TGTGCCAGCAGTTCTGAGGGAGGTATCAATGAGCAGTTCTTC; CDR3 protein: CASSSEGGINEQFF
V gene: TRBV7-9; CDR3 length: 14; clone size: -; D gene: -; J gene: TRBJ1-4; CDR3 DNA: TGTGCCAGCAGCACGGGGGGAACGGATGAAAAACTGTTTTTT; CDR3 protein: CASSTGGTDEKLFF
V gene: TRBV28; CDR3 length: 15; clone size: once; D gene: -; J gene: TRBJ1-4; CDR3 DNA: TGTGCCAGCACCCTAGCCCCTGGACCTGGGGGAAAACTGTTTTTT; CDR3 protein: CASTLAPGPGGKLFF
V gene: TRBV5-1; CDR3 length: 13; clone size: -; D gene: -; J gene: TRBJ2-7; CDR3 DNA: TGCGCCAGCAGCAGAGGAGGGACTTACGAGCAGTACTTC; CDR3 protein: CASSRGGTYEQYF
V gene: TRBV28; CDR3 length: 11; clone size: -; D gene: -; J gene: TRBJ2-7; CDR3 DNA: TGTGCCAGCAGCCTGACCTACGAGCAGTACTTC; CDR3 protein: CASSLTYEQYF
V gene: TRBV6-5; CDR3 length: 15; clone size: -; D gene: -; J gene: TRBJ1-1; CDR3 DNA: TGTGCCAGCAGTTACTCGAAGGCAGCGGACACTGAAGCTTTCTTT; CDR3 protein: CASSYSKAADTEAFF
V gene: TRBV11-3; CDR3 length: 15; clone size: once; D gene: -; J gene: TRBJ1-2; CDR3 DNA: TGTGCCAGCAGCTTAGTGGGCCGGAGGAACTATGGCTACACCTTC; CDR3 protein: CASSLVGRRNYGYTF
V gene: TRBV4-3; CDR3 length: 17; clone size: -; D gene: TRBD1; J gene: TRBJ2-7; CDR3 DNA: TGCGCCAGCAGCCAAGTGAGAGGGGGCGCAGCGTCCTACGAGCAGTACTTC; CDR3 protein: CASSQVRGGAASYEQYF
V gene: TRBV5-1; CDR3 length: 16; clone size: -; D gene: TRBD1; J gene: TRBJ1-3; CDR3 DNA: TGCGCCAGCAGACCGGGACAGGGCCTCTCTGGAAACACCATATATTTT; CDR3 protein: CASRPGQGLSGNTIYF
V gene: TRBV29-1; CDR3 length: 14; clone size: -; D gene: -; J gene: TRBJ2-3; CDR3 DNA: TGCAGCGCTTCGGGGACCTCGGGATCAGATACGCAGTATTTT; CDR3 protein: CSASGTSGSDTQYF
V gene: TRBV28; CDR3 length: 12; clone size: once; D gene: -; J gene: TRBJ1-4; CDR3 DNA: TGTGCCAGCTGTGACTTCAATGAAAAACTGTTTTTT; CDR3 protein: CASCDFNEKLFF
V gene: TRBV11-2; CDR3 length: 16; clone size: -; D gene: -; J gene: TRBJ1-5; CDR3 DNA: TGTGCCAGCAGCTTAGCTGGCAGGGGACGCAATCAGCCCCAGCATTTT; CDR3 protein: CASSLAGRGRNQPQHF
V gene: TRBV5-1; CDR3 length: 14; clone size: -; D gene: -; J gene: TRBJ2-7; CDR3 DNA: TGCGCCAGCAGCTTGGACGGGGAGACCCACGAGCAGTACTTC; CDR3 protein: CASSLDGETHEQYF
V gene: TRBV11-2; CDR3 length: 14; clone size: few; D gene: TRBD2; J gene: TRBJ2-3; CDR3 DNA: TGTGCCAGCAGCTTAGGACTAGCGTTGGATACGCAGTATTTT; CDR3 protein: CASSLGLALDTQYF
V gene: TRBV4-1; CDR3 length: 14; clone size: -; D gene: TRBD1; J gene: TRBJ2-7; CDR3 DNA: TGCGCCAGCAGCTACCGGACAGGGCCCTACGAGCAGTACTTC; CDR3 protein: CASSYRTGPYEQYF
V gene: TRBV10-3; CDR3 length: 17; clone size: -; D gene: TRBD1; J gene: TRBJ2-7; CDR3 DNA: TGTGCCATCAGTGAACTTGGACAGGGGGTTAAGTCCTACGAGCAGTACTTC; CDR3 protein: CAISELGQGVKSYEQYF
V gene: TRBV7-8; CDR3 length: 16; clone size: -; D gene: TRBD1; J gene: TRBJ2-7; CDR3 DNA: TGTGCCAGCAGCTTAAGTCCAGACAGGGGGGCCTACGAGCAGTACTTC; CDR3 protein: CASSLSPDRGAYEQYF
V gene: TRBV18; CDR3 length: 16; clone size: -; D gene: -; J gene: TRBJ1-1; CDR3 DNA: TGTGCCAGCTCACCACCCTTGCAGCGTATGAACACTGAAGCTTTCTTT; CDR3 protein: CASSPPLQRMNTEAFF
V gene: TRBV7-3; CDR3 length: 17; clone size: -; D gene: TRBD2; J gene: TRBJ2-7; CDR3 DNA: TGTGCCAGCAGCTCATTGGGACTAGCGGGAGGGCCGGTCGAGCAGTACTTC; CDR3 protein: CASSSLGLAGGPVEQYF
V gene: TRBV5-1; CDR3 length: 15; clone size: -; D gene: TRBD2; J gene: TRBJ2-7; CDR3 DNA: TGCGCCAGCAGCTTGTGGGCTAGCGGGGCCTACGAGCAGTACTTC; CDR3 protein: CASSLWASGAYEQYF
V gene: TRBV5-1; CDR3 length: 15; clone size: -; D gene: -; J gene: TRBJ2-7; CDR3 DNA: TGCGCCAGCAGCCCCGGTCCGGAGGGGTCCTACGAGCAGTACTTC; CDR3 protein: CASSPGPEGSYEQYF
V gene: TRBV2; CDR3 length: 12; clone size: -; D gene: -; J gene: TRBJ1-5; CDR3 DNA: TGTGCCAGCAGTGATTGGGGTCAGCCCCAGCATTTT; CDR3 protein: CASSDWGQPQHF
V gene: TRBV5-6; CDR3 length: 14; clone size: -; D gene: -; J gene: TRBJ2-3; CDR3 DNA: TGTGCCAGCAGCTTGGAGGCAGTCACAGATACGCAGTATTTT; CDR3 protein: CASSLEAVTDTQYF
V gene: TRBV2; CDR3 length: 14; clone size: -; D gene: -; J gene: TRBJ1-5; CDR3 DNA: TGTGCCAGCAGTGAGGGGGGTAGAGGACAGCCCCAGCATTTT; CDR3 protein: CASSEGGRGQPQHF
V gene: TRBV9; CDR3 length: 17; clone size: -; D gene: -; J gene: TRBJ2-7; CDR3 DNA: TGTGCCAGCAGCGTTGGGGCCGGGGGAGGCCGAACCTACGAGCAGTACTTC; CDR3 protein: CASSVGAGGGRTYEQYF
V gene: TRBV5-5; CDR3 length: 16; clone size: -; D gene: -; J gene: TRBJ1-1; CDR3 DNA: TGTGCCAGCAGCTTGGCACTTCGGGTTTTGGACACTGAAGCTTTCTTT; CDR3 protein: CASSLALRVLDTEAFF
V gene: TRBV18; CDR3 length: 12; clone size: -; D gene: -; J gene: TRBJ2-7; CDR3 DNA: TGTGCCAGCTCAGACAGCCGCTACGAGCAGTACTTC; CDR3 protein: CASSDSRYEQYF
V gene: TRBV2; CDR3 length: 12; clone size: -; D gene: -; J gene: TRBJ1-2; CDR3 DNA: TGTGCCAGCCAAGGTAACTACTATGGCTACACCTTC; CDR3 protein: CASQGNYYGYTF
V gene: TRBV5-1; CDR3 length: 15; clone size: -; D gene: -; J gene: TRBJ1-2; CDR3 DNA: TGCGCCAGCAGCTTGGGGGGAGCCCCAAACTATGGCTACACCTTC; CDR3 protein: CASSLGGAPNYGYTF
V gene: TRBV15; CDR3 length: 15; clone size: once; D gene: -; J gene: TRBJ2-3; CDR3 DNA: TGTGCCACCAGCAGGGGAGACAGAGACACAGATACGCAGTATTTT; CDR3 protein: CATSRGDRDTDTQYF